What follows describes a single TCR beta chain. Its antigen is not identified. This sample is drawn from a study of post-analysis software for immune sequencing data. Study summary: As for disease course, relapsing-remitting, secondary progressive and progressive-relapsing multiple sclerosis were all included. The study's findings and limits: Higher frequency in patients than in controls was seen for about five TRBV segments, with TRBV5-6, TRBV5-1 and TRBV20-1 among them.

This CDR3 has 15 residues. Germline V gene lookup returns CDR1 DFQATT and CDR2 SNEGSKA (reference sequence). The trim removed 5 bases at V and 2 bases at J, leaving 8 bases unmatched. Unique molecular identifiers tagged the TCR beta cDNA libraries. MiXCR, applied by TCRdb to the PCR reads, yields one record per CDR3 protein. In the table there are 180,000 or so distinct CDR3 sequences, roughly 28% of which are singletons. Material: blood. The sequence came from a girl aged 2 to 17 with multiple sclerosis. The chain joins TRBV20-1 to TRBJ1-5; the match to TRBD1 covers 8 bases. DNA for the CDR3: TGCAGTGCTCGACAAGGACAGGGCGGCAATCAGCCCCAGCATTTT. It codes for CSARQGQGGNQPQHF.